The source of this TCR beta chain is a study of T cells in Graves' hyperthyroidism and ophthalmopathy. TCR beta CDR3 regions were amplified from RNA. With the HTBI primer set, the TCR CDR3 went through a first round of RT-PCR. TCRdb ran MiXCR on the multiplex PCR reads and lists one entry per CDR3 protein. Of around 350,000 distinct CDR3 sequences listed, 15% to 18% are singletons. General study results and limits: Most thyroid clonotypes that were expanded above 0.001 also turned up in blood. Researchers report that a 13 V-J model separated ophthalmopathy from stable hyperthyroidism.

This clonotype was detected a few times. Its antigen is not identified. V gave up 0 bases and J gave up 0 bases; unmatched junction bases: 8. The length of the CDR3 is 18 residues. Germline V gene sequence: CDR1 MNHEY, CDR2 SVGEGT. Disease duration under 2 months; hyperthyroidism patients were aged 18 to 65. Fresh peripheral blood, about 10 ml of it, supplied the PBMCs. This TCR came from a woman in her late teens or twenties with Graves' hyperthyroidism that later progressed to Graves' ophthalmopathy. V usage is TRBV6-2 or TRBV6-3 and J usage is TRBJ1-5; 7 positions agree with TRBD1. The sequencing input was blood. The CDR3 sequence is CASSYSRTGSYSNQPQHF. The CDR3 DNA reads TGTGCCAGCAGTTACTCCCGGACAGGATCCTATAGCAATCAGCCCCAGCATTTT.